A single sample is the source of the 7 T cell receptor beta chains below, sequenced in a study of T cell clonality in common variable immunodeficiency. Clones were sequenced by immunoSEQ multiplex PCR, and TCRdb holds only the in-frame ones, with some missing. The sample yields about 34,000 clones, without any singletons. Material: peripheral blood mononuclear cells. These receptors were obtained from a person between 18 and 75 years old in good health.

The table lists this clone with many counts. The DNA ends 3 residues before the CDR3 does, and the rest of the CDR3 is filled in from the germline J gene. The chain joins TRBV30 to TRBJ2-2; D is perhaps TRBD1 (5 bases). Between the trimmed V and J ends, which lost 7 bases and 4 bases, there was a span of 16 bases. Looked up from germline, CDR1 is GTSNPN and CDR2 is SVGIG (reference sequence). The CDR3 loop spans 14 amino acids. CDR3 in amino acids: CASLLGASTGELFF. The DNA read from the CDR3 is TGTGCCTCGCTGCTAGGGGCGAGCACCGGGGAG.

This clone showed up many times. CDR3 region: CASSGRDRGVETQYF. CDR3 DNA (partial): TGCGCCAGCAGCGGCCGGGACAGGGGGGTTGAGACC. V gene TRBV4-1 combines with J gene TRBJ2-5; 11 nucleotides line up with TRBD1. Read sequence stops 3 residues before the CDR3 end, and the germline J gene provides the missing end. J was trimmed by 5 bases and V by 5 bases; bases with no gene match: 7. The V gene's germline CDR1 is MGHRA and CDR2 YSYEKL. This CDR3 contains 15 residues.

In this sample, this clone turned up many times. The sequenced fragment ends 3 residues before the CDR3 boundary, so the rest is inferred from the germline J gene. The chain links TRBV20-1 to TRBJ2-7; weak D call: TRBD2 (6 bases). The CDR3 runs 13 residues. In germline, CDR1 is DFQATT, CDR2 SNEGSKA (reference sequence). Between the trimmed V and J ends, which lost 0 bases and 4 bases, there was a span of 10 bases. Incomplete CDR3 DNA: TGCAGTGCTAGAGAGGGCGGGATTTACGAG. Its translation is CSAREGGIYE. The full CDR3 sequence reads CSAREGGIYEQYF.

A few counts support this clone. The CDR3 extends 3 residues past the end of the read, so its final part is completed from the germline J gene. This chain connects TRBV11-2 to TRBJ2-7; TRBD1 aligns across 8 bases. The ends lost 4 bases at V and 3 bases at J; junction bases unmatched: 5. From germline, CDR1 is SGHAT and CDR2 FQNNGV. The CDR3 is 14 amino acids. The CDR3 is CASSSNRGVYEQYF. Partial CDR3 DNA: TGTGCCAGCAGCTCGAACAGGGGGGTCTACGAG.

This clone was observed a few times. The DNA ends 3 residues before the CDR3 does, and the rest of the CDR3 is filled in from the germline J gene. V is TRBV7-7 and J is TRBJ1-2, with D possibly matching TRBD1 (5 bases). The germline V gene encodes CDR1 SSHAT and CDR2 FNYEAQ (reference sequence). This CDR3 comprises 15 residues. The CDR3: CASSLGDTGPYDYTF. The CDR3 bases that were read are TGTGCCAGCAGCTTAGGAGACACAGGACCCTACGAC. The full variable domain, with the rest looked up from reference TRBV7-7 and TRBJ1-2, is GAGVSQSPRYKVTKRGQDVTLRCDPISSHATLYWYQQALGQGPEFLTYFNYEAQPDKSGLPSDRFSAERPEGSISTLTIQRTEQRDSAMYRCASSLGDTGPYDYTFGSGTRLTVV.

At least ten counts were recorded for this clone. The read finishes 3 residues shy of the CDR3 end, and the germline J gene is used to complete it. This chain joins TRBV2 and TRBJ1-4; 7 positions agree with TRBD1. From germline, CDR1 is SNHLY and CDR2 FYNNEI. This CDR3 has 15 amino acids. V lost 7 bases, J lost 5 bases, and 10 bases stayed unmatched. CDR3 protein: CASKLGQAINEKLFF. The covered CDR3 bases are TGTGCCAGCAAGCTCGGACAGGCCATAAATGAAAAA.

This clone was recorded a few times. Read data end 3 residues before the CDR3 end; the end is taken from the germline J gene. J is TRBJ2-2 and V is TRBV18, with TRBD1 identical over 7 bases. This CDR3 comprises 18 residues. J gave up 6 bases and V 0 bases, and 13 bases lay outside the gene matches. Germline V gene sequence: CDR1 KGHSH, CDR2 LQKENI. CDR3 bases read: TGTGCCAGCTCACCACCGACAGGGATTCTTGGGGTGTCCGGGGAG. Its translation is CASSPPTGILGVSGE. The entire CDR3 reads CASSPPTGILGVSGELFF.